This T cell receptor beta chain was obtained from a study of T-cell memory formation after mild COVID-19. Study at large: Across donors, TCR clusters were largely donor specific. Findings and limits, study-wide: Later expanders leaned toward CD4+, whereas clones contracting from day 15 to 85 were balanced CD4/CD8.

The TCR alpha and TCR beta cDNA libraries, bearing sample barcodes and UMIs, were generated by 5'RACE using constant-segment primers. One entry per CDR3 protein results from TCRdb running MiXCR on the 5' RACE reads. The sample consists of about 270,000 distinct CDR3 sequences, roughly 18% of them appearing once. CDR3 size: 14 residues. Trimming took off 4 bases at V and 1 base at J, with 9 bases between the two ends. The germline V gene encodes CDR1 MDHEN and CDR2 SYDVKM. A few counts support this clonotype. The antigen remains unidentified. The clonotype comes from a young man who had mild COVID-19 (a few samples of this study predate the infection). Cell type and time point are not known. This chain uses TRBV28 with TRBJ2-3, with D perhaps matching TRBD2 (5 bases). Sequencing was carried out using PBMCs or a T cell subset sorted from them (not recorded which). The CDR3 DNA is TGTGCCAGCAGTTCCGGGGAACGCACAGATACGCAGTATTTT. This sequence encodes CASSSGERTDTQYF.